This T cell receptor (beta chain) was obtained from a study of blood T cells in healthy people across ages. Study-level background: Capture by template switching was about one barcoded beta molecule per two T cells.

Researchers isolated at least 6 million PBMCs per sample. Per sample, no less than 5 micrograms of total RNA were extracted. For the second PCR, which ran for 7 to 11 cycles, a sample-barcoded 5' primer and a J-beta primer mix were used. Using its own MiXCR run on the 5' RACE reads, TCRdb lists one record per CDR3 protein. The data show hundreds of thousands of distinct CDR3 sequences, with 47% seen just once and about 26% held by the top ten. V dropped 1 base and J dropped 2; count of bases not matched to a gene: 5. CDR1 is MNHEY, CDR2 SMNVEV, per germline (reference sequence). CDR3 length: 16 amino acids.

Sample: blood. This TCR came from a man aged 80 or over in good health. V is TRBV27 and J is TRBJ2-3; 8 bases map to TRBD2. The CDR3 is CASSLYSGIPTDTQYF. For the CDR3, the DNA is TGTGCCAGCAGTTTATATAGCGGGATTCCCACAGATACGCAGTATTTT.